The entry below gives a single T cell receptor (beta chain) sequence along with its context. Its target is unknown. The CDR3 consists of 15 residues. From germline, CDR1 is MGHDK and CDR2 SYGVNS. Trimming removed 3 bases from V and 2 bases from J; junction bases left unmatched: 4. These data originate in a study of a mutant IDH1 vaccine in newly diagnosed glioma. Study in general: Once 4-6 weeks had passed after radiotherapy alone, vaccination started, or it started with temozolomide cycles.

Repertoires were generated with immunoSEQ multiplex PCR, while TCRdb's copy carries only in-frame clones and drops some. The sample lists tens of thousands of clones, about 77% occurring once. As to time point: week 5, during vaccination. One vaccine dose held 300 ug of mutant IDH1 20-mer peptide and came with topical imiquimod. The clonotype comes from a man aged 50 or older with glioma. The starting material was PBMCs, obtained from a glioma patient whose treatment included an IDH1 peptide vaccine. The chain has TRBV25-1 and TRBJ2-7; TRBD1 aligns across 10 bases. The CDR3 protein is CASSDPGQGAYEQYF. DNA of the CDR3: TGTGCCAGCAGTGATCCCGGACAGGGGGCCTACGAGCAGTACTTC.